These T cell receptor beta chains were read from a single sample in a study of T cell responses to AZD1222 COVID-19 vaccine. TCRdb's copy holds only in-frame clones and misses some; the assay was immunoSEQ multiplex PCR. In the table there are about 170,000 clones, roughly 87% of which are singletons. The source was peripheral blood, collected on day 0 of AZD1222 vaccination. The receptors were sampled from an adult in good health. The CDR3 runs from the conserved cysteine through the conserved F or W. Fields, in order: CDR3 length, J gene, clone size, D gene, V gene, CDR3 DNA, CDR3 protein. D genes are given only for firm matches. Not all rows give a size; the values are once, few, many and, for expanded clones, a class.

CDR3 length: 12; J gene: TRBJ2-2; clone size: -; D gene: -; V gene: TRBV6-5; CDR3 DNA: TGTGCCAGTACCGTCAACACCGGGGAGCTGTTTTTT; CDR3 protein: CASTVNTGELFF
CDR3 length: 13; J gene: TRBJ1-3; clone size: once; D gene: -; V gene: TRBV5-1; CDR3 DNA: TGCGCCAGCAGCTCCGGTACAGGGAACACCATATATTTT; CDR3 protein: CASSSGTGNTIYF
CDR3 length: 12; J gene: TRBJ2-5; clone size: few; D gene: -; V gene: TRBV28; CDR3 DNA: TGTGCCAGCAGTTTAGGCCGGAGTGCCCAGTACTTC; CDR3 protein: CASSLGRSAQYF
CDR3 length: 15; J gene: TRBJ2-1; clone size: -; D gene: TRBD2; V gene: TRBV6-5; CDR3 DNA: TGTGCCAGCAGTCAACTAGCGGGAGGCAACAATGAGCAGTTCTTC; CDR3 protein: CASSQLAGGNNEQFF
CDR3 length: 14; J gene: TRBJ2-2; clone size: -; D gene: TRBD1; V gene: TRBV6-1; CDR3 DNA: TGTGCCAGCAGTGACACAGGGGGTACCGGGGAGCTGTTTTTT; CDR3 protein: CASSDTGGTGELFF
CDR3 length: 12; J gene: TRBJ2-1; clone size: -; D gene: -; V gene: TRBV19; CDR3 DNA: TGTGCCAGTAGTACCCCTCCCAATGAGCAGTTCTTC; CDR3 protein: CASSTPPNEQFF
CDR3 length: 15; J gene: TRBJ1-3; clone size: -; D gene: TRBD1; V gene: TRBV6-5; CDR3 DNA: TGTGCCAGCAGAGGAGACAGGGGGCTTGGAAACACCATATATTTT; CDR3 protein: CASRGDRGLGNTIYF
CDR3 length: 13; J gene: TRBJ1-2; clone size: -; D gene: -; V gene: TRBV3-1/TRBV3-2; CDR3 DNA: TGTGCCAGCAGCTTCGGACAAATCTATGGCTACACCTTC; CDR3 protein: CASSFGQIYGYTF
CDR3 length: 16; J gene: TRBJ1-1; clone size: once; D gene: -; V gene: TRBV5-1; CDR3 DNA: TGCGCCAGCAGCTCCCCGGACACCAGGGGATACACTGAAGCTTTCTTT; CDR3 protein: CASSSPDTRGYTEAFF
CDR3 length: 15; J gene: TRBJ2-1; clone size: -; D gene: TRBD2; V gene: TRBV19; CDR3 DNA: TGTGCCAGTAGCTTGGCTAGCGGAGGATACAATGAGCAGTTCTTC; CDR3 protein: CASSLASGGYNEQFF
CDR3 length: 15; J gene: TRBJ1-2; clone size: -; D gene: -; V gene: TRBV30; CDR3 DNA: TGTGCCTGGACCCTCCTCGGACAGAGCTTCTATGGCTACACCTTC; CDR3 protein: CAWTLLGQSFYGYTF
CDR3 length: 14; J gene: TRBJ1-2; clone size: -; D gene: TRBD1; V gene: TRBV30; CDR3 DNA: TGTGCCTGGAGTCCCGGGACAGGGGCCTGGAGCTACACCTTC; CDR3 protein: CAWSPGTGAWSYTF
CDR3 length: 16; J gene: TRBJ2-2; clone size: -; D gene: TRBD1; V gene: TRBV30; CDR3 DNA: TGTGCCTGGAGTGTATGGGACAGGGGGAACACCGGGGAGCTGTTTTTT; CDR3 protein: CAWSVWDRGNTGELFF
CDR3 length: 15; J gene: TRBJ1-5; clone size: -; D gene: -; V gene: TRBV28; CDR3 DNA: TGTGCCAGCAGGACCTCAGGGTCTGGCAATCAGCCCCAGCATTTT; CDR3 protein: CASRTSGSGNQPQHF
CDR3 length: 12; J gene: TRBJ2-1; clone size: -; D gene: -; V gene: TRBV12-3/TRBV12-4; CDR3 DNA: TGTGCCAGCAGCTCCTTCCCCGGGGAGCAGTTCTTC; CDR3 protein: CASSSFPGEQFF
CDR3 length: 13; J gene: TRBJ2-3; clone size: -; D gene: -; V gene: TRBV29-1; CDR3 DNA: TGCAGCGTTGCGAAGAGAAGCACAGATACGCAGTATTTT; CDR3 protein: CSVAKRSTDTQYF
CDR3 length: 15; J gene: TRBJ2-5; clone size: -; D gene: TRBD2; V gene: TRBV18; CDR3 DNA: TGTGCCAGCTCACCCGCTAGCGGGATGGTGAAGACCCAGTACTTC; CDR3 protein: CASSPASGMVKTQYF
CDR3 length: 14; J gene: TRBJ2-7; clone size: -; D gene: -; V gene: TRBV7-8; CDR3 DNA: TGTGCCAGCAGCTCTTGGACAGCTCCCTACGAGCAGTACTTC; CDR3 protein: CASSSWTAPYEQYF
CDR3 length: 16; J gene: TRBJ1-4; clone size: -; D gene: -; V gene: TRBV28; CDR3 DNA: TGTGCCAGCAGTTCCGCCGACGACGGAGGGCATGAAAAACTGTTTTTT; CDR3 protein: CASSSADDGGHEKLFF
CDR3 length: 13; J gene: TRBJ1-2; clone size: once; D gene: -; V gene: TRBV7-2; CDR3 DNA: TGTGCCAGCAGCTTATGGGGGGGAGATGGCTACACCTTC; CDR3 protein: CASSLWGGDGYTF
CDR3 length: 13; J gene: TRBJ2-7; clone size: -; D gene: -; V gene: TRBV5-1; CDR3 DNA: TGCGCCAGCAGCTTTTTCAATGCGGCAAAGCAGTACTTC; CDR3 protein: CASSFFNAAKQYF
CDR3 length: 15; J gene: TRBJ1-6; clone size: -; D gene: -; V gene: TRBV2; CDR3 DNA: TGTGCCAGCAGTGACAGGGACTCCTATAATTCACCCCTCCACTTT; CDR3 protein: CASSDRDSYNSPLHF